A selection of T cell receptor beta chains follows, all from one sample in a study of cytomegalovirus exposure and HLA in healthy donors. Clones were read by immunoSEQ multiplex PCR, and TCRdb kept only the in-frame ones, dropping some. The sample holds some 170,000 clones; less than 90% are singletons and the top ten take about 9.4%. The sequenced sample consisted of PBMCs. These receptors were taken from a man aged 25 to 40 in good health and CMV-seropositive. CDR3s leave out the opening cysteine and the closing phenylalanine or tryptophan. Fields, in order: CDR3 protein, V gene, J gene.

cdr3_aa: ASSPGTGFSPLH; v_call: TRBV18; j_call: TRBJ1-6
cdr3_aa: ASRRLAGTEDEQF; v_call: TRBV2; j_call: TRBJ2-1
cdr3_aa: ASSPGTGRDQPQH; v_call: TRBV7-9; j_call: TRBJ1-5
cdr3_aa: ASSPSSGRGIYEQY; v_call: TRBV7-7; j_call: TRBJ2-7
cdr3_aa: ASSVASGKNEQF; v_call: TRBV9; j_call: TRBJ2-1
cdr3_aa: SAVTTGTDTQY; v_call: TRBV29-1; j_call: TRBJ2-3
cdr3_aa: ASSLRSSGPNNEQF; v_call: TRBV6-6; j_call: TRBJ2-1
cdr3_aa: ASSQGIVYGYT; v_call: TRBV6-5; j_call: TRBJ1-2
cdr3_aa: ASSTQGGQVNTEAF; v_call: TRBV18; j_call: TRBJ1-1
cdr3_aa: AGGTGIGNTIY; v_call: TRBV30; j_call: TRBJ1-3
cdr3_aa: ASSLDGGEDTQY; v_call: TRBV7-2; j_call: TRBJ2-3
cdr3_aa: ASSLYTSGSKTQY; v_call: TRBV27; j_call: TRBJ2-5
cdr3_aa: ASSFSRQDTEAF; v_call: TRBV11-1; j_call: TRBJ1-1
cdr3_aa: ASSAIQGAGEKLF; v_call: TRBV5-6; j_call: TRBJ1-4
cdr3_aa: ASRGGEDTQY; v_call: TRBV6-5; j_call: TRBJ2-3
cdr3_aa: ASNGQGTEAF; v_call: TRBV5-1; j_call: TRBJ1-1
cdr3_aa: ASSLGRGGVSDTQY; v_call: TRBV13; j_call: TRBJ2-3
cdr3_aa: ASSNRGNSYEQY; v_call: TRBV5-4; j_call: TRBJ2-7
cdr3_aa: ASNRKDGYT; v_call: TRBV6-1; j_call: TRBJ1-2
cdr3_aa: ASSSNGNEQF; v_call: TRBV27; j_call: TRBJ2-1
cdr3_aa: ASSQGEGEQF; v_call: TRBV14; j_call: TRBJ2-1
cdr3_aa: ASSPRTAGQVEKLF; v_call: TRBV11-3; j_call: TRBJ1-4
cdr3_aa: ASSLVGAGTKETQY; v_call: TRBV7-2; j_call: TRBJ2-5
cdr3_aa: ASSLSSYEQY; v_call: TRBV7-6; j_call: TRBJ2-7
cdr3_aa: ASTSPTFTMY; v_call: TRBV28; j_call: TRBJ2-7
cdr3_aa: ASSLTGQGAEQF; v_call: TRBV7-3; j_call: TRBJ2-1
cdr3_aa: ASSDWGQGNQPQH; v_call: TRBV6-1; j_call: TRBJ1-5
cdr3_aa: ASSEWRYTEAF; v_call: TRBV19; j_call: TRBJ1-1
cdr3_aa: ASGLYGLNTEAF; v_call: TRBV12-5; j_call: TRBJ1-1
cdr3_aa: ASSEGTGGRGYGYT; v_call: TRBV7-9; j_call: TRBJ1-2